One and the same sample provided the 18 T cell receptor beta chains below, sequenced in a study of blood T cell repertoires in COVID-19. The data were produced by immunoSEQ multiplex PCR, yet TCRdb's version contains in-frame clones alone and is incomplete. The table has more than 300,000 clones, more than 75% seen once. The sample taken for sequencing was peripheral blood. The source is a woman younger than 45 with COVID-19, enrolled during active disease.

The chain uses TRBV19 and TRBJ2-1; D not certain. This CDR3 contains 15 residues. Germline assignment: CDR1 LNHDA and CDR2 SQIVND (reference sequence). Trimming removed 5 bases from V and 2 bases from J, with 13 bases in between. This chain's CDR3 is CASSLAPRTYNEQFF. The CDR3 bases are TGTGCCAGTAGTCTTGCCCCCAGGACCTACAATGAGCAGTTCTTC.

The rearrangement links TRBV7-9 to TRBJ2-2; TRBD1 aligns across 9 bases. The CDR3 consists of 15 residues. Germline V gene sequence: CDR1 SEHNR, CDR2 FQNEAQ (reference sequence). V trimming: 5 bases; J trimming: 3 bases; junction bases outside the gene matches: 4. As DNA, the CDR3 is TGTGCCAGCAGCCTGCGGACAGGGGACACCGGGGAGCTGTTTTTT. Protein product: CASSLRTGDTGELFF. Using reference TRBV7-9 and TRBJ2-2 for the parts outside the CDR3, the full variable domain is DTGVSQNPRHKITKRGQNVTFRCDPISEHNRLYWYRQTLGQGPEFLTYFQNEAQLEKSRLLSDRFSAERPKGSFSTLEIQRTEQGDSAMYLCASSLRTGDTGELFFGEGSRLTVL.

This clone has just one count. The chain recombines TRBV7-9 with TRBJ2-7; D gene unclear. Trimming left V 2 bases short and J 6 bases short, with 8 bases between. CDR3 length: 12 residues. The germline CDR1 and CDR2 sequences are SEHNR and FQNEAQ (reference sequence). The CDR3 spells CASSLTAAEQYF. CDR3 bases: TGTGCCAGCAGCTTAACTGCGGCCGAGCAGTACTTC.

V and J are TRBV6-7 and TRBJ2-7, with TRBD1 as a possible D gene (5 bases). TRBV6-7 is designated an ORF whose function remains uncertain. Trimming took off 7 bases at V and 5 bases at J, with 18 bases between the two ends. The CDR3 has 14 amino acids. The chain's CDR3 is CASILHGRVHEQYF. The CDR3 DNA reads TGTGCCAGCATCCTCCATGGCAGGGTCCACGAGCAGTACTTC.

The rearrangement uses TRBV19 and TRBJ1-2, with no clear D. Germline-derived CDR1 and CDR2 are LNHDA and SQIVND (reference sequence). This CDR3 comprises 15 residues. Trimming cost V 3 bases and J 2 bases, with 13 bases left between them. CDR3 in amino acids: CASSISPESNYGYTF. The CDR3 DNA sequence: TGTGCCAGTAGTATCTCTCCAGAATCAAACTATGGCTACACCTTC.

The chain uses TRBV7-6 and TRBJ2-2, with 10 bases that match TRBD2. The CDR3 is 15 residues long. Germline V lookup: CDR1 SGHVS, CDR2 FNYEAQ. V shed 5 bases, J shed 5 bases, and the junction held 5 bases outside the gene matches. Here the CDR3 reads CASSPGTSETGELFF. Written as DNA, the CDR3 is TGTGCCAGCAGCCCCGGGACTAGCGAAACCGGGGAGCTGTTTTTT.

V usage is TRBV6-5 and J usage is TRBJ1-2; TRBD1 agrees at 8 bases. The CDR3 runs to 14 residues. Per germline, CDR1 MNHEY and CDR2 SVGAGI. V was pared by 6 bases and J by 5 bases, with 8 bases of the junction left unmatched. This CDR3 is CASSRGQGPYGYTF. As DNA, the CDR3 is TGTGCCAGCAGCCGAGGACAGGGTCCGTATGGCTACACCTTC.

CDR3 amino acids: CATSRPRRQDNEKLFF. The CDR3 DNA follows: TGTGCCACCAGCAGACCACGTAGGCAGGATAATGAAAAACTGTTTTTT. The chain employs TRBV15 and TRBJ1-4; D is undetermined. Germline assignment: CDR1 LNHNV and CDR2 YYDKDF (reference sequence). The CDR3 has 16 residues. V lost 2 bases to trimming and J lost 4 bases, with 14 bases between them.

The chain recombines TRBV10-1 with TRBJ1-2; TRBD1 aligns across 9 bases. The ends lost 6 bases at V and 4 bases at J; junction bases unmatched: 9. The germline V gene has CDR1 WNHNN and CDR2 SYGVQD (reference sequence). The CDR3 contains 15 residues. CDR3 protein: CASRQETGGSYGYTF. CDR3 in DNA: TGCGCCAGCAGACAAGAGACAGGGGGTAGCTATGGCTACACCTTC.

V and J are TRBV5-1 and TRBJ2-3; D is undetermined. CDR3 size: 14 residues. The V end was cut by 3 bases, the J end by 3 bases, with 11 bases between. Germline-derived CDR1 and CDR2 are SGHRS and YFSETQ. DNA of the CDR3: TGCGCCAGCAGCTACGGCGGTAGGACAGATACGCAGTATTTT. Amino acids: CASSYGGRTDTQYF.

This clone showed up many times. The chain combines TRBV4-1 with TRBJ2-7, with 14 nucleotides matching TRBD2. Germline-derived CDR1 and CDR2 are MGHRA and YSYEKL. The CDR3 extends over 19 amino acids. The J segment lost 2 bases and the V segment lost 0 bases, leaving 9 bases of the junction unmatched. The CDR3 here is CASSQDSSGTSGRAYEQYF. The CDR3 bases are TGCGCCAGCAGCCAAGACAGCTCCGGGACTAGCGGGAGAGCCTACGAGCAGTACTTC.

The CDR3 reads CASSRGFDTEAFF. The CDR3 region has the DNA TGCGCCAGCAGCCGAGGCTTTGACACTGAAGCTTTCTTT. The chain employs TRBV4-1 and TRBJ1-1; D ambiguous. V was pared by 4 bases and J by 3 bases, with 9 bases between. This CDR3 is built from 13 residues. The germline V gene has CDR1 MGHRA and CDR2 YSYEKL.

The CDR3 here is CAWSPFRTEDNSPLHF. The DNA of the CDR3 is TGTGCCTGGAGTCCCTTTAGGACTGAAGATAATTCACCCCTCCACTTT. This chain joins TRBV30 and TRBJ1-6; D remains unclear. Germline CDR1 GTSNPN, CDR2 SVGIG (reference sequence). The V end was cut by 2 bases, the J end by 5 bases, with 16 bases between. This CDR3 region has 16 residues.

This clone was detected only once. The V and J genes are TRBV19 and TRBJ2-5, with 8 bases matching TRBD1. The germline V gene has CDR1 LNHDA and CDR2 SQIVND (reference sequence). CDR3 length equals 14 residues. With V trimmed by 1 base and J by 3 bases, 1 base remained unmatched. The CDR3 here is CASSIGDRKETQYF. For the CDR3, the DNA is TGTGCCAGTAGTATAGGGGACAGGAAAGAGACCCAGTACTTC.

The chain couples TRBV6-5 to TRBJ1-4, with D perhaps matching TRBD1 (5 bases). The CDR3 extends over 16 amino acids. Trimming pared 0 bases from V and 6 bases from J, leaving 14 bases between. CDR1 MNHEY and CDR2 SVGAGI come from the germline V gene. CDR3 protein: CASSYSRPTEDEKLFF. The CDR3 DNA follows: TGTGCCAGCAGTTACTCGAGACCGACAGAGGATGAAAAACTGTTTTTT.

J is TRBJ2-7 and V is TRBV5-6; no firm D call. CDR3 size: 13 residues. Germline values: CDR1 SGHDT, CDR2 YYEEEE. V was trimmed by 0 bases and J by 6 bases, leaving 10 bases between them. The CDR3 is CASSLEAGSEQYF. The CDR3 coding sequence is TGTGCCAGCAGCTTGGAGGCCGGGTCCGAGCAGTACTTC.

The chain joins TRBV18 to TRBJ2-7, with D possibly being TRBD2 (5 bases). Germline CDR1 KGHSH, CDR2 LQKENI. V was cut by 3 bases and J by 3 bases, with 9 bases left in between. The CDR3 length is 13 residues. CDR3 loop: CASSPRAVYEQYF. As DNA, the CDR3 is TGTGCCAGCTCACCGAGGGCTGTCTACGAGCAGTACTTC.

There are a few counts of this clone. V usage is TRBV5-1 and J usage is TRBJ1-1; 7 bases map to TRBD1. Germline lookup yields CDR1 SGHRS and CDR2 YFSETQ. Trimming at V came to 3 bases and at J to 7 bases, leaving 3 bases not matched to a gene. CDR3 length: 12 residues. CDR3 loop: CASSWDRDEAFF. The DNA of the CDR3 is TGCGCCAGCAGCTGGGACAGAGATGAAGCTTTCTTT. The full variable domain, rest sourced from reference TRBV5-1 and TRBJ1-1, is KAGVTQTPRYLIKTRGQQVTLSCSPISGHRSVSWYQQTPGQGLQFLFEYFSETQRNKGNFPGRFSGRQFSNSRSEMNVSTLELGDSALYLCASSWDRDEAFFGQGTRLTVV.